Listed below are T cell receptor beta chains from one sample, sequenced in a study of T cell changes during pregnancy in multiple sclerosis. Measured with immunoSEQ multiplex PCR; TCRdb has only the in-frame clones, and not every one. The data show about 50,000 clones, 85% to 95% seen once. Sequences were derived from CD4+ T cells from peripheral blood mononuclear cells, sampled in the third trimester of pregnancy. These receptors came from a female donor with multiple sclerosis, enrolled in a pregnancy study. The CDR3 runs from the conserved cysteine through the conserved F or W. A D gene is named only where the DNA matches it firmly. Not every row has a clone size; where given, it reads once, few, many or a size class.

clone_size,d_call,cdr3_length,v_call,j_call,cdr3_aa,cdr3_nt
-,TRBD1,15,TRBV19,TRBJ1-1,CASSIRGQAFSEAFF,TGTGCCAGTAGTATTCGCGGACAGGCATTCTCTGAAGCTTTCTTT
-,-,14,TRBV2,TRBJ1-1,CASNLKFQNTEAFF,TGTGCCAGCAACTTAAAGTTCCAGAACACTGAAGCTTTCTTT
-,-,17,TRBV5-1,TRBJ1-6,CASSTPTSTGNNSPLHF,TGCGCCAGCAGCACACCGACCTCAACAGGGAATAATTCACCCCTCCACTTT
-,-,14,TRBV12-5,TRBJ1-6,CASGSPEGDSPLHF,TGTGCTAGTGGCTCCCCCGAAGGGGATTCACCCCTCCACTTT
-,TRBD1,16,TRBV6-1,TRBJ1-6,CASSEDRGVLGSPLHF,TGTGCCAGCAGTGAGGACAGGGGAGTGTTGGGTTCACCCCTCCACTTT
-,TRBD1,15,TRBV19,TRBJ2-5,CASSIPRGLGETQYF,TGTGCCAGTAGTATTCCCAGGGGGCTGGGAGAGACCCAGTACTTC
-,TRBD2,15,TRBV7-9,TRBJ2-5,CASSLSPSGGVAQYF,TGTGCCAGCAGCTTATCCCCTAGCGGGGGTGTGGCCCAGTACTTC
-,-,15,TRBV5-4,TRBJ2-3,CASSSTGFSTDTQYF,TGTGCCAGCAGCTCTACAGGGTTTAGCACAGATACGCAGTATTTT
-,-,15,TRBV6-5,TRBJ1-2,CASSYRQGGPGGYTF,TGTGCCAGCAGTTACAGGCAGGGAGGGCCGGGGGGCTACACCTTC
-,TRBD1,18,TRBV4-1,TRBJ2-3,CASSQGPDRGLSTDTQYF,TGCGCCAGCAGCCAAGGACCGGACAGGGGGCTGTCGACAGATACGCAGTATTTT
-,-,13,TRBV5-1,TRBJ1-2,CASSLTVNYGYTF,TGCGCCAGCAGCTTGACTGTTAACTATGGCTACACCTTC
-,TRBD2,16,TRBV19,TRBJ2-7,CASSDRGGVSSYEQYF,TGTGCCAGTAGTGACCGGGGGGGGGTCTCCTCCTACGAGCAGTACTTC
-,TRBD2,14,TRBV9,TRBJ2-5,CASSPGGGQETQYF,TGTGCCAGCAGCCCTGGGGGAGGGCAAGAGACCCAGTACTTC
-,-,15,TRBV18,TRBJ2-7,CASSPPPPGAYEQYF,TGTGCCAGCTCACCACCTCCCCCGGGTGCCTACGAGCAGTACTTC
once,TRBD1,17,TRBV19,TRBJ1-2,CASSNPDRGRPGSGYTF,TGTGCCAGTAGTAACCCGGACAGGGGGCGCCCCGGGAGTGGCTACACCTTC
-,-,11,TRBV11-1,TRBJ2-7,CASSPNYEQYF,TGTGCCAGCAGTCCCAACTACGAGCAGTACTTC
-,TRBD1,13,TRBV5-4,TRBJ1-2,CASSSHRGDGYTF,TGTGCCAGCAGCTCGCACAGGGGAGATGGCTACACCTTC
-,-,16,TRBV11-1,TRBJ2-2,CASSSWVGGGTGELFF,TGTGCCAGCAGTTCATGGGTTGGGGGCGGAACCGGGGAGCTGTTTTTT
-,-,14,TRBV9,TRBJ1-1,CASSVPGLGTEAFF,TGTGCCAGCAGCGTACCTGGACTAGGCACTGAAGCTTTCTTT
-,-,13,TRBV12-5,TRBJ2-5,CASGPGQQETQYF,TGTGCTAGTGGTCCCGGACAGCAAGAGACCCAGTACTTC
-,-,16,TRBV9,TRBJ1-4,CASSLNTGRLFEKLFF,TGTGCCAGCAGCCTAAACACAGGGCGACTCTTTGAAAAACTGTTTTTT
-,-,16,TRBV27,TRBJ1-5,CASSLSGAGGRQPQHF,TGTGCCAGCAGTTTATCGGGGGCGGGGGGACGGCAGCCCCAGCATTTT
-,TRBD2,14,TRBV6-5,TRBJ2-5,CASSYGLARETQYF,TGTGCCAGCAGTTATGGACTAGCCCGAGAGACCCAGTACTTC
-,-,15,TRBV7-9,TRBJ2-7,CASSAQQGILGEQYF,TGTGCCAGCAGCGCCCAGCAGGGAATTCTAGGCGAGCAGTACTTC
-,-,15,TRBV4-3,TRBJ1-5,CASSQDRDSNQPQHF,TGCGCCAGCAGCCAAGATAGGGACTCCAATCAGCCCCAGCATTTT
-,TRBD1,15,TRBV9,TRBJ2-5,CASSPQGAGQETQYF,TGTGCCAGCAGCCCCCAGGGGGCGGGGCAAGAGACCCAGTACTTC
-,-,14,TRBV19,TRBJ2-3,CASSSRQTADTQYF,TGTGCCAGTAGCTCCCGACAGACAGCAGATACGCAGTATTTT
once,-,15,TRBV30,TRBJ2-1,CAWRRISGDREEQFF,TGTGCCTGGAGACGAATTTCGGGGGATCGCGAAGAGCAGTTCTTC
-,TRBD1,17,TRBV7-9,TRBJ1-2,CASSPSAGGKSSYGYTF,TGTGCCAGCAGCCCCTCTGCAGGGGGCAAGAGTTCCTATGGCTACACCTTC
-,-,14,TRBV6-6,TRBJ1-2,CASSYLDSRRGYTF,TGTGCCAGCAGTTACCTGGACAGCCGAAGGGGCTACACCTTC
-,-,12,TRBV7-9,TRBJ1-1,CASSPAGGEAFF,TGTGCCAGCAGCCCCGCGGGGGGTGAAGCTTTCTTT
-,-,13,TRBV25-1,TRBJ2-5,CATHQGGRETQYF,TGTGCCACCCACCAGGGGGGTCGGGAGACCCAGTACTTC
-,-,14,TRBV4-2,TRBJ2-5,CASSPGQSQETQYF,TGTGCCAGCAGCCCTGGACAGAGCCAAGAGACCCAGTACTTC
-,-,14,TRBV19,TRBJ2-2,CASSITANTGELFF,TGTGCCAGTAGTATTACGGCGAACACCGGGGAGCTGTTTTTT
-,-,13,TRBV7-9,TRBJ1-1,CASSRRRDTEAFF,TGTGCCAGCAGCCGTAGAAGAGACACTGAAGCTTTCTTT
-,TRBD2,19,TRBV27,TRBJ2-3,CASSLFLPGLAGRTDTQYF,TGTGCCAGCAGTCTCTTCTTACCGGGACTAGCGGGGCGAACAGATACGCAGTATTTT
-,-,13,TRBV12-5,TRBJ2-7,CASGWDTSYEQYF,TGTGCTAGTGGTTGGGACACCTCCTACGAGCAGTACTTC
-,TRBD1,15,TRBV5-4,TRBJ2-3,CASSPTLTGWDTQYF,TGTGCCAGCAGCCCAACGTTGACAGGGTGGGATACGCAGTATTTT
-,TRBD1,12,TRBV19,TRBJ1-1,CASSTDRVRAFF,TGTGCCAGTAGTACGGACAGGGTAAGAGCTTTCTTT
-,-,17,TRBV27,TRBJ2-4,CASSLYWEDVAKNIQYF,TGTGCCAGCAGTTTATATTGGGAGGACGTTGCCAAAAACATTCAGTACTTC
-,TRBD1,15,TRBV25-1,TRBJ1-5,CASSESRTGNQPQHF,TGTGCCAGCAGTGAAAGCCGGACAGGGAATCAGCCCCAGCATTTT
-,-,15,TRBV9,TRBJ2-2,CASSVAHSYTGELFF,TGTGCCAGCAGCGTAGCCCACAGTTACACCGGGGAGCTGTTTTTT
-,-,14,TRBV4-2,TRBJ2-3,CASSQGGRADTQYF,TGTGCCAGCAGCCAAGGGGGCAGGGCAGATACGCAGTATTTT
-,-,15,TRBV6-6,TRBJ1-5,CASSRDYNYNQPQHF,TGTGCCAGCAGCCGGGACTATAACTACAATCAGCCCCAGCATTTT
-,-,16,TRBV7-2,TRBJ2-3,CASSPRDFLSTDTQYF,TGTGCCAGCAGCCCTCGGGACTTCCTTAGCACAGATACGCAGTATTTT
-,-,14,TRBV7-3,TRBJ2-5,CASSLAGAQETQYF,TGTGCCAGCAGCTTAGCAGGGGCTCAGGAGACCCAGTACTTC
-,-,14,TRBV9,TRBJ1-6,CASSVVQDNSPLHF,TGTGCCAGCAGCGTAGTACAGGATAATTCACCCCTCCACTTT
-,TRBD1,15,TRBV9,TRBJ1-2,CASSVDGQGPYGYTF,TGTGCCAGCAGCGTGGATGGACAGGGCCCCTATGGCTACACCTTC
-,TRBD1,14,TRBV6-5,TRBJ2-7,CASSYRGTEYEQYF,TGTGCCAGCAGTTACAGGGGGACAGAATACGAGCAGTACTTC
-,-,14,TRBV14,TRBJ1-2,CASSQVRGRGGYTF,TGTGCCAGCAGCCAAGTGCGGGGGCGCGGAGGCTACACCTTC
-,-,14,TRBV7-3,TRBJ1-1,CASSPLGGRAEAFF,TGTGCCAGCAGCCCCTTGGGGGGTCGCGCTGAAGCTTTCTTT